This T cell receptor (beta chain) was captured in a study of CD8 T cells in ankylosing spondylitis. Points from the study as a whole: A motif of eight or nine highly homologous TCR beta variants was seen as apparently characteristic of ankylosing spondylitis blood.

By quantitative 5'-RACE with molecular barcodes, the TCR beta libraries were made. TCRdb passed the 5' RACE reads through MiXCR, listing each CDR3 protein once. The sample lists 670,000 or so distinct CDR3 sequences; around 20% were seen once. On this clonotype: Its antigen is unidentified.

Deletions cut 5 bases from V and 4 bases from J, with 20 bases between. The CDR3 spans 15 residues. Per the germline V gene, CDR1 is DFQATT and CDR2 is SNEGSKA (reference sequence). Sequences were obtained from blood, either unsorted or a sorted T cell fraction (not recorded which). The genes are TRBV20-1 and TRBJ2-5, with D perhaps TRBD1 (6 bases). This sequence was found in a male donor with ankylosing spondylitis. CDR3 in amino acids: CSAPAVWGLGETQYF. The DNA of the CDR3 is TGCAGTGCTCCAGCGGTGTGGGGGCTCGGAGAGACCCAGTACTTC.